The present T cell receptor (beta chain) was sequenced within a study of T cells after yellow fever vaccination. From the 5' RACE reads, TCRdb called clonotypes with MiXCR, one entry per CDR3 protein. The table includes some 300,000 distinct CDR3 sequences, under 9% detected once. Study results and limitations: Clones that expanded after primary vaccination mostly reappeared after the booster (roughly 96% CD4, roughly 90% CD8). CD4 and CD8 compartments shared a small share of clonotypes, likely from convergent recombination. Though weaker, the secondary response peaked faster, on day 5 versus 15. FACS-sorted repertoires could harbor abundant contaminating bulk-population clonotypes.

This clonotype was detected only a few times. Its specificity is not known. Trimming removed 7 bases from V and 4 bases from J, with 21 bases in between. CDR3 length equals 15 residues. CDR1 is SQVTM, CDR2 ANQGSEA, per germline. The source was CD4+ T cells sorted from PBMCs, collected 5 days after the yellow fever booster vaccination. The TCR sequence derives from a man between 18 and 35 years old who received the YFV17D yellow fever vaccine. The chain couples TRBV29-1 to TRBJ2-3, with D uncertain. CDR3 bases: TGCAGCGGGGCTGACCACAGTTCCCGGGCAGATACGCAGTATTTT. Its protein is CSGADHSSRADTQYF.